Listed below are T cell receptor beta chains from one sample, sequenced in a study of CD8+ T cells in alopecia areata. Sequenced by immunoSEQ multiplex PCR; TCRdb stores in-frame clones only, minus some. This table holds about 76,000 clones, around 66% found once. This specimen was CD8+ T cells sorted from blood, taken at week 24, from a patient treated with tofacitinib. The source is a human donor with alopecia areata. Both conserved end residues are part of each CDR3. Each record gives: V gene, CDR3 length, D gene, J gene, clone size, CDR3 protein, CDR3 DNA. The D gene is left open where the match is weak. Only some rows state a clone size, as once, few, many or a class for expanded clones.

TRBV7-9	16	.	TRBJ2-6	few	CASSFRKGPGANVLTF	TGTGCCAGCAGCTTTAGGAAGGGGCCAGGGGCCAACGTCCTGACTTTC
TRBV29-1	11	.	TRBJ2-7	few	CSVPGDYEQYF	TGCAGCGTCCCAGGGGACTACGAGCAGTACTTC
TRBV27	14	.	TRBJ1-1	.	CASRLTGINTEAFF	TGTGCCAGCAGGCTAACAGGGATCAACACTGAAGCTTTCTTT
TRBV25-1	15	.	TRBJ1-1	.	CASSERTESYTEAFF	TGTGCCAGCAGTGAAAGGACAGAGAGTTACACTGAAGCTTTCTTT
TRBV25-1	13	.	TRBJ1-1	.	CASSESRGTEAFF	TGTGCCAGCAGTGAATCTCGCGGCACTGAAGCTTTCTTT
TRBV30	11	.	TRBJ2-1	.	CAWSVSNEQFF	TGTGCCTGGAGTGTTTCAAATGAGCAGTTCTTC
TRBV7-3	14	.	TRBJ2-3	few	CASSPGLEGDTQYF	TGTGCCAGCAGCCCGGGACTCGAGGGGGATACGCAGTATTTT
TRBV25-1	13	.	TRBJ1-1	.	CASSTGPNTEAFF	TGTGCCAGCAGTACGGGGCCGAACACTGAAGCTTTCTTT
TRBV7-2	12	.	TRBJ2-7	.	CASSYLAYEQYF	TGTGCCAGCAGCTATTTAGCGTACGAGCAGTACTTC
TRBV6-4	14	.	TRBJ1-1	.	CASSDGGPNTEAFF	TGTGCCAGCAGTGACGGAGGCCCGAACACTGAAGCTTTCTTT
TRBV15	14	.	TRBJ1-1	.	CATSRDLGSTEAFF	TGTGCCACCAGCAGAGATTTGGGGTCCACTGAAGCTTTCTTT
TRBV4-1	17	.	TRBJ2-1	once	CASSQGLLGTSNNEQFF	TGCGCCAGCAGCCAAGGTTTGCTGGGGACCTCAAACAATGAGCAGTTCTTC
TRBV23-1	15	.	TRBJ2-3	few	CASSPQGPKSDTQYF	TGCGCCAGCAGTCCACAGGGTCCCAAGTCGGATACGCAGTATTTT
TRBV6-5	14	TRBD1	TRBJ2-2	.	CASGDRGFAGELFF	TGTGCCAGCGGAGACAGGGGGTTCGCCGGGGAGCTGTTTTTT
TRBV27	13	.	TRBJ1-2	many	CASSTGLLKGYTF	TGTGCCAGCAGTACAGGGTTATTGAAGGGCTACACCTTC
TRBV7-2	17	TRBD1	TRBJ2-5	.	CASSFRDRGWVQETQYF	TGTGCCAGCAGCTTCCGGGACAGGGGTTGGGTACAAGAGACCCAGTACTTC
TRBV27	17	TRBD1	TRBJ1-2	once	CASSPFPGQGPIYGYTF	TGTGCCAGCAGTCCATTCCCGGGACAGGGACCGATCTATGGCTACACCTTC
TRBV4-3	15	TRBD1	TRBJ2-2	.	CASSLGQGNAGELFF	TGCGCCAGCAGCCTCGGACAGGGGAACGCCGGGGAGCTGTTTTTT
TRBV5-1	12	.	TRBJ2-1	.	CASSLPRNEQFF	TGCGCCAGCAGCTTGCCTAGGAATGAGCAGTTCTTC
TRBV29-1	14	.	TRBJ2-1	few	CSVEDKGRYNEQFF	TGCAGCGTTGAAGATAAGGGACGCTACAATGAGCAGTTCTTC
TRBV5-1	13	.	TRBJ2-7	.	CASSSDSSYEQYF	TGCGCCAGCAGCTCAGATTCGTCCTACGAGCAGTACTTC
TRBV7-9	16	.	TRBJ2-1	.	CASSLLAGAYYNEQFF	TGTGCCAGCAGCTTACTGGCAGGGGCCTACTACAATGAGCAGTTCTTC
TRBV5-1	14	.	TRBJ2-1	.	CASSSPGVQNEQFF	TGCGCCAGCAGCTCTCCTGGTGTTCAGAATGAGCAGTTCTTC
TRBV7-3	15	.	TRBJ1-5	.	CASSPSGPGDQPQHF	TGTGCCAGCAGCCCCTCTGGGCCAGGGGATCAGCCCCAGCATTTT
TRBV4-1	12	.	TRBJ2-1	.	CASTPASGEQFF	TGCGCCAGCACCCCAGCGTCGGGGGAGCAGTTCTTC
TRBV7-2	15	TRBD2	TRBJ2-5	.	CASRTSGRAQETQYF	TGTGCCAGCAGAACCAGCGGGAGAGCCCAAGAGACCCAGTACTTC
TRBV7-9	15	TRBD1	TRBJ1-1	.	CASSPTTGMNTEAFF	TGTGCCAGCAGCCCAACGACAGGGATGAACACTGAAGCTTTCTTT
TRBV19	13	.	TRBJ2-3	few	CASSPPLTDTQYF	TGTGCCAGTAGTCCACCGCTCACAGATACGCAGTATTTT
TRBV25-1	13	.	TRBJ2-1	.	CAIGRRGNNEQFF	TGTGCCATCGGGAGGAGGGGGAACAATGAGCAGTTCTTC
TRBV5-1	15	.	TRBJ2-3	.	CASSLVLVGTDTQYF	TGCGCCAGCAGCTTGGTCCTAGTCGGGACAGATACGCAGTATTTT
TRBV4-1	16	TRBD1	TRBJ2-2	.	CASSQLRGQGTGELFF	TGCGCCAGCAGCCAATTGAGGGGGCAGGGCACCGGGGAGCTGTTTTTT
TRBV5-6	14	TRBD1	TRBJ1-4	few	CASTLTGGDEKLFF	TGTGCCAGCACCTTGACAGGGGGCGATGAAAAACTGTTTTTT
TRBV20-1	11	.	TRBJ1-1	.	CSARPGPEAFF	TGCAGTGCTAGACCAGGGCCTGAAGCTTTCTTT
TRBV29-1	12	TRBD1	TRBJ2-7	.	CSGRDSSYEQYF	TGCAGCGGCCGGGACAGTTCCTACGAGCAGTACTTC
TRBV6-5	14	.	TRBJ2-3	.	CASSTRGGTDTQYF	TGTGCCAGCAGTACTCGAGGGGGCACAGATACGCAGTATTTT
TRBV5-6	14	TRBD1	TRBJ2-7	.	CASRSGTAYVEQYF	TGTGCCAGCAGATCCGGGACAGCCTACGTCGAGCAGTACTTC
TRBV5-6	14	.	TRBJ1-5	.	CASSSLQGNQPQHF	TGTGCCAGCAGCTCCCTACAGGGTAATCAGCCCCAGCATTTT
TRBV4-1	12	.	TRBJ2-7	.	CASSQGIGDQYF	TGCGCCAGCAGCCAAGGGATTGGGGATCAGTACTTC
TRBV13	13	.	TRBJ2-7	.	CASSLGSDYEQYF	TGTGCCAGCAGCTTAGGGTCCGATTACGAGCAGTACTTC
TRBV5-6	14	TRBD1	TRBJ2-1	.	CASRSGTAYNEQFF	TGTGCCAGCAGGTCCGGGACAGCTTACAATGAGCAGTTCTTC
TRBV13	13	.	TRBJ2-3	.	CASSLTRGDTQYF	TGTGCCAGCAGCTTGACACGGGGGGATACGCAGTATTTT
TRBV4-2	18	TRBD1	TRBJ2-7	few	CASSQASLRQGEESEQYF	TGTGCCAGCAGCCAAGCGAGCCTCCGACAGGGGGAAGAAAGCGAGCAGTACTTC
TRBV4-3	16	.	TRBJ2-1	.	CASSQDFVSSYNEQFF	TGCGCCAGCAGCCAAGATTTCGTCAGCTCCTACAATGAGCAGTTCTTC
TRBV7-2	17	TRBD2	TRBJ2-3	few	CASSSHPGTSGTDTQYF	TGTGCCAGCAGCTCACACCCCGGGACTAGCGGGACAGATACGCAGTATTTT
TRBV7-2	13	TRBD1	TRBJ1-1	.	CASTDRGYTEAFF	TGTGCCAGCACTGACAGGGGGTACACTGAAGCTTTCTTT
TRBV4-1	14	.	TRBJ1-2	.	CASSQERWNYGYTF	TGCGCCAGCAGCCAAGAAAGGTGGAACTATGGCTACACCTTC
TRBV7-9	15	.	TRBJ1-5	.	CASSLAGLGNQPQHF	TGTGCCAGCAGCTTAGCCGGGCTAGGAAATCAGCCCCAGCATTTT
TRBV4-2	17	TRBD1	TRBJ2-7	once	CASRPRAGTGGADEQYF	TGTGCCAGCAGACCTCGGGCGGGGACAGGGGGCGCGGACGAGCAGTACTTC
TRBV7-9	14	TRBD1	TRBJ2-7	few	CASSSPGQGHEQYF	TGTGCCAGCAGCTCCCCGGGACAGGGGCACGAGCAGTACTTC
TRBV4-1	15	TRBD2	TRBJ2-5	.	CASSQLAGGAETQYF	TGCGCCAGCAGCCAACTAGCGGGAGGGGCAGAGACCCAGTACTTC
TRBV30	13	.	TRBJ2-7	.	CAWRGFRLDEQYF	TGTGCCTGGAGGGGCTTTCGGCTAGACGAGCAGTACTTC
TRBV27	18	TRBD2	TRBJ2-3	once	CASSWTSGRASGTDTQYF	TGTGCCAGCAGTTGGACTAGCGGGAGGGCCTCGGGCACAGATACGCAGTATTTT